This section outlines one T cell receptor beta chain sequence together with its context. Its antigen remains unidentified. The sample belongs to a study of a mutant IDH1 vaccine in newly diagnosed glioma. About the study: Patients had received radiotherapy, temozolomide, or both previously, most receiving both. Study-level findings and limits: Apparently unrelated to pseudoprogression were changes in the top peripheral T cell clonotypes. The study observed vaccine-induced immune responses in 90% to 95% of patients.

Time point of the sample: baseline, week 1 (first vaccination visit). The treatment here: pre-vaccination baseline after standard-of-care therapy. Those who donated had recent WHO grade 3 or 4 IDH1-mutant, ATRX-lost astrocytomas. Sequencing used immunoSEQ multiplex PCR; TCRdb keeps in-frame clones, though not all of them. Here the sample spans approximately 88,000 clones, 80% being singletons. After removal of 5 bases from V and 5 bases from J, the junction contained 7 bases not matched to a gene. The CDR3 is 14 amino acids. Germline-derived CDR1 and CDR2 are SEHNR and FQNEAQ (reference sequence). This TCR derives from a man aged 40-50 years with glioma. The gene calls are TRBV7-9 and TRBJ1-2; 8 bases match TRBD1. Here the sequenced sample was PBMCs, taken from a glioma patient treated with radiotherapy, temozolomide or both. CDR3 nucleotides: TGTGCCAGCAGCCCGCAGGGGGCTGGATATGGCTACACCTTC. Translated, it gives CASSPQGAGYGYTF.